Listed here are 21 T cell receptor beta chains from one sample, sequenced in a study of cytomegalovirus exposure and HLA in healthy donors. A multiplex PCR was run with 60 Vbeta primers and 13 Jbeta primers. Some clones are missing from TCRdb's copy, which holds only in-frame ones; the method was immunoSEQ multiplex PCR. The data hold about 170,000 clones, with approximately 81% observed a single time. Source material: PBMCs. Receptor source: a woman in her late teens or twenties in good health and CMV-seronegative.

V and J are TRBV4-2 and TRBJ2-1; D gene unclear. V was shortened by 1 base and J by 8 bases, with 6 bases between the two germline ends. Germline V gene sequence: CDR1 LGHNA, CDR2 YNFKEQ. This CDR3 has 12 residues. The CDR3 coding sequence is TGTGCCAGCAGCCAAGTGAAGCATGAGCAGTTCTTC. Protein sequence: CASSQVKHEQFF.

This clone was counted once. The chain uses TRBV11-3 and TRBJ2-5; 8 nucleotides align to TRBD1. V shed 3 bases and J 4 bases; nucleotides not matched to a gene: 4. Germline V gene sequence: CDR1 SGHNT, CDR2 YENEEA. This CDR3 region has 14 residues. CDR3 coding DNA: TGTGCCAGCAGCTTTTGGACAGGGCGAGAGACCCAGTACTTC. This translates into CASSFWTGRETQYF.

The chain couples TRBV4-3 to TRBJ2-3; 8 nucleotides align to TRBD1. J lost 3 bases, V lost 2 bases, and 7 bases had no gene match. The germline V gene has CDR1 LGHNA and CDR2 YSLEER. This CDR3 contains 16 residues. This CDR3 is CASSQSQGAGTDTQYF. Written as DNA, the CDR3 is TGCGCCAGCAGCCAATCCCAGGGGGCTGGTACAGATACGCAGTATTTT.

J is TRBJ1-2 and V is TRBV28; 7 positions agree with TRBD1. Germline V gives CDR1 MDHEN, CDR2 SYDVKM. V lost 4 bases to trimming and J lost 4 bases; unmatched junction nucleotides: 18. CDR3 length: 18 amino acids. CDR3 residues: CASSSPRDSSYTTYGYTF. The DNA of the CDR3 is TGTGCCAGCAGTTCCCCCCGGGACAGCTCTTATACTACCTATGGCTACACCTTC.

V usage is TRBV13 and J usage is TRBJ1-1, with TRBD1 matching 8 bases. The junction had 13 bases not matched to a gene; V was cut back by 0 bases and J by 4 bases. CDR3 length: 18 residues. Looked up from germline, CDR1 is PRHDT and CDR2 is FYEKMQ (reference sequence). Written as DNA, the CDR3 is TGTGCCAGCAGCTTAGGCCTTGACAGGGGTGTAGGGTTCACTGAAGCTTTCTTT. Protein product: CASSLGLDRGVGFTEAFF.

The chain employs TRBV10-3 and TRBJ1-1; no clear D. The CDR3 is made up of 11 amino acids. Germline CDR1 and CDR2: ENHRY and SYGVKD. V lost 2 bases to trimming and J lost 8 bases, with 6 bases between them. The CDR3 DNA reads as TGTGCCATCAGTGAGAGTCGGGAAGCTTTCTTT. It codes for CAISESREAFF.

This clone was detected a few times. This chain joins TRBV7-6 and TRBJ2-1; 14 bases are a match to TRBD2. Germline CDR1 SGHVS, CDR2 FNYEAQ. V dropped 5 bases and J dropped 12; count of bases not matched to a gene: 6. The CDR3 loop spans 14 amino acids. This CDR3 is CASSLATSGRAQFF. The CDR3 DNA is TGTGCCAGCAGCCTGGCGACTAGCGGGAGGGCGCAGTTCTTC.

The gene calls are TRBV6-4 and TRBJ2-5, with 11 nucleotides matching TRBD2. Germline CDR1 MRHNA, CDR2 SNTAGT. J was trimmed by 2 bases and V by 3 bases; bases with no gene match: 2. The CDR3 loop spans 15 amino acids. This CDR3 is CASSDIAGGQETQYF. DNA for the CDR3: TGTGCCAGCAGTGATATAGCGGGAGGGCAAGAGACCCAGTACTTC.

The CDR3 sequence: CSVEDRASEQYF. CDR3 nucleotides: TGCAGCGTTGAAGATCGCGCGAGCGAGCAGTACTTC. The genes are TRBV29-1 and TRBJ2-7; D remains ambiguous. This CDR3 has 12 amino acids. CDR1 SQVTM and CDR2 ANQGSEA come from the germline V gene. The V end lost 0 bases, the J end lost 6 bases, and 9 bases lay between the germline ends.

This CDR3 is CASRSDRGRHEQFF. Written as DNA, the CDR3 is TGTGCCAGCAGGTCAGACAGGGGGCGTCATGAGCAGTTCTTC. This chain links TRBV7-8 with TRBJ2-1, with 10 bases identical to TRBD1. Germline V CDR1 and CDR2: SGHVS, FQNEAQ. V shed 6 bases and J 8 bases; nucleotides not matched to a gene: 7. CDR3 length equals 14 residues.

The V gene is TRBV10-3, the J gene TRBJ2-1; D is possibly TRBD2 (5 bases). Per germline, CDR1 ENHRY and CDR2 SYGVKD. CDR3 length: 15 amino acids. V was shortened by 5 bases and J by 0 bases, with 11 bases between the two germline ends. Written as DNA, the CDR3 is TGTGCCATCAGTCCTAGCACCTACTCCTACAATGAGCAGTTCTTC. It encodes CAISPSTYSYNEQFF.

This chain connects TRBV6-1 to TRBJ1-2, with D unclear. With 7 bases removed from V and 8 bases from J, the gap between germline ends came to 20 bases. The CDR3 totals 14 residues. The V gene's germline CDR1 is MNHNS and CDR2 SASEGT. The CDR3: CASTFAGVNEGYTF. The CDR3 DNA reads TGTGCCAGCACATTTGCGGGAGTGAATGAGGGCTACACCTTC.

The genes are TRBV5-1 and TRBJ1-6, with D perhaps TRBD1 (5 bases). Germline V gene sequence: CDR1 SGHRS, CDR2 YFSETQ. With 4 bases removed from V and 7 bases from J, the gap between germline ends came to 18 bases. The CDR3 runs 16 residues. The CDR3 sequence: CASSPTELGGNSPLHF. The CDR3 DNA reads TGCGCCAGCAGCCCTACGGAACTTGGGGGGAATTCACCCCTCCACTTT.

This clone has just a few counts. The gene calls are TRBV28 and TRBJ2-7; 12 nucleotides align to TRBD2. The CDR3 spans 14 residues. Germline CDR1 reads MDHEN; CDR2 reads SYDVKM. V shed 5 bases, J shed 4 bases, and the junction held 3 bases outside the gene matches. The DNA for the CDR3 is TGTGCCAGCAGTCGACTAGCGGGAGTTTACGAGCAGTACTTC. This gives the protein CASSRLAGVYEQYF.

The chain uses TRBV7-9 and TRBJ2-5; D might be TRBD2 (6 bases). This CDR3 has 16 residues. Trimming left V 5 bases short and J 2 bases short, with 18 bases between. CDR1 and CDR2 (germline): SEHNR, FQNEAQ (reference sequence). The CDR3 spells CASSHSPHSGQETQYF. The CDR3 nucleotides are TGTGCCAGCAGCCATAGTCCCCATAGCGGACAAGAGACCCAGTACTTC.

The chain links TRBV28 to TRBJ2-1; 12 bases agree with TRBD2. With 6 bases clipped from V and 4 bases from J, the junction kept 7 bases outside the gene matches. CDR1 and CDR2 (germline): MDHEN, SYDVKM. This CDR3 comprises 16 residues. In nucleotides, the CDR3 is TGTGCCAGCAGAGTGGGACTAGCGGGTTCTTACAATGAGCAGTTCTTC. Residues: CASRVGLAGSYNEQFF. Based on the CDR3 plus reference TRBV28 and TRBJ2-1, the full variable domain is DVKVTQSSRYLVKRTGEKVFLECVQDMDHENMFWYRQDPGLGLRLIYFSYDVKMKEKGDIPEGYSVSREKKERFSLILESASTNQTSMYLCASRVGLAGSYNEQFFGPGTRLTVL.

The chain uses TRBV7-9 and TRBJ2-7; 8 nucleotides match TRBD1. Looked up from germline, CDR1 is SEHNR and CDR2 is FQNEAQ (reference sequence). The CDR3 totals 16 residues. V was pared by 3 bases and J by 3 bases, with 10 bases of the junction left unmatched. CDR3 amino acids: CASSFPQGQEIYEQYF. CDR3 in DNA: TGTGCCAGCAGCTTCCCCCAGGGACAGGAGATCTACGAGCAGTACTTC.

The chain couples TRBV5-1 to TRBJ1-2; no firm D call. Trimming took 0 bases from V and 6 from J, leaving 9 bases between them. This CDR3 comprises 13 residues. Germline assignment: CDR1 SGHRS and CDR2 YFSETQ. The CDR3 region is CASSLEGGNGYTF. The CDR3 DNA reads as TGCGCCAGCAGCTTGGAGGGAGGGAATGGCTACACCTTC.

The chain combines TRBV10-3 with TRBJ1-5; D is ambiguous. In germline, CDR1 is ENHRY, CDR2 SYGVKD. The V gene lost 3 bases and the J gene lost 7 bases, with 13 bases spanning the gap. The CDR3 loop spans 14 amino acids. CDR3 region: CAISENRETQPQHF. The CDR3 DNA reads as TGTGCCATCAGTGAAAATAGGGAGACGCAGCCCCAGCATTTT.

The V call is TRBV5-1, the J call TRBJ2-3, with D uncertain. The V gene lost 2 bases and the J gene lost 3 bases, with 10 bases spanning the gap. The CDR3 has 14 residues. In germline, CDR1 is SGHRS, CDR2 YFSETQ. In DNA form, the CDR3 reads TGCGCCAGCAGCTTCAATACAGCTACAGATACGCAGTATTTT. Its translation is CASSFNTATDTQYF. Complete variable domain (other parts from reference TRBV5-1 and TRBJ2-3): KAGVTQTPRYLIKTRGQQVTLSCSPISGHRSVSWYQQTPGQGLQFLFEYFSETQRNKGNFPGRFSGRQFSNSRSEMNVSTLELGDSALYLCASSFNTATDTQYFGPGTRLTVL.

This chain joins TRBV4-1 and TRBJ2-7; D is perhaps TRBD1 (5 bases). Deletions cut 0 bases from V and 5 bases from J, with 8 bases between. Germline CDR1 MGHRA, CDR2 YSYEKL. The CDR3 is made up of 13 amino acids. Here the CDR3 DNA reads TGCGCCAGCAGCCAAGATCAAGGGGACGAGCAGTACTTC. Translating it yields CASSQDQGDEQYF.